Each of the 32 T cell receptor beta chains below was sequenced from the same sample in a study of T cell responses to AZD1222 COVID-19 vaccine. Measured with immunoSEQ multiplex PCR; TCRdb has only the in-frame clones, and not every one. The repertoire holds 95,000 to 150,000 clones, with around 92% as singletons. The sequencing here drew on peripheral blood, taken on day 0 of AZD1222 vaccination. The origin of the receptors is an adult in good health.

V usage is TRBV5-4 and J usage is TRBJ1-5; no firm D call. The V gene's germline CDR1 is SGHNT and CDR2 YYREEE (reference sequence). The CDR3 length is 14 residues. V was cut by 1 base and J by 0 bases, with 5 bases left in between. This chain's CDR3 is CASSLWNSNQPQHF. The CDR3 coding sequence is TGTGCCAGCAGCTTGTGGAATAGCAATCAGCCCCAGCATTTT.

The DNA of the CDR3 is TGCGCCAGCAGCCAAGAGGGGGGATTTAATGAAAAACTGTTTTTT. Amino acids: CASSQEGGFNEKLFF. The rearrangement links TRBV4-1 to TRBJ1-4, with a possible D match to TRBD1 (5 bases). Trimming shortened V by 0 bases and J by 4 bases, and 9 bases separated the two germline ends. The CDR3 is made up of 15 amino acids. Germline V gene lookup returns CDR1 MGHRA and CDR2 YSYEKL.

CDR3 amino acids: CASRGYSNQPQHF. In DNA, the CDR3 is TGTGCCAGCAGAGGTTATAGCAATCAGCCCCAGCATTTT. The gene calls are TRBV28 and TRBJ1-5; the D is unclear. Trimming removed 6 bases at V and 0 bases at J, with 6 bases between. This CDR3 is built from 13 residues. Germline values: CDR1 MDHEN, CDR2 SYDVKM.

Note on this clone: Different DNA sequences within this sample yield the same CDR3. This sequence joins TRBV6-2 or TRBV6-3 and TRBJ2-3; no firm D call. This CDR3 is 14 amino acids long. The germline gives CDR1 MNHEY, CDR2 SVGEGT. V shed 0 bases and J shed 0 bases, with 4 bases lying between them. CDR3 in amino acids: CASSYSTSTDTQYF. The CDR3 DNA follows: TGTGCCAGCAGTTACTCAACTAGCACAGATACGCAGTATTTT.

The chain combines TRBV7-2 with TRBJ2-3; 9 bases line up with TRBD1. The CDR3 has 15 amino acids. CDR1 is SGHTA, CDR2 FQGNSA, per germline. The ends lost 6 bases at V and 4 bases at J; junction bases unmatched: 8. The DNA of the CDR3 is TGTGCCAGCAGTTTCGACAGGGGGATTGCAGATACGCAGTATTTT. Its protein is CASSFDRGIADTQYF.

The chain has TRBV28 and TRBJ2-5; 8 nucleotides match TRBD2. Germline V lookup: CDR1 MDHEN, CDR2 SYDVKM. The CDR3 sequence is 13 residues long. J lost 4 bases, V lost 7 bases, and 5 bases had no gene match. The CDR3 protein is CASIRSGRETQYF. CDR3 DNA sequence: TGTGCCAGCATCCGCAGCGGGAGAGAGACCCAGTACTTC.

The rearrangement joins TRBV7-2 to TRBJ1-6, with 8 bases that match TRBD1. This CDR3 is 15 amino acids long. Losses at the gene ends were 1 base for V and 9 bases for J; bases not matched to a gene: 5. Germline CDR1 is SGHTA and CDR2 is FQGNSA. Written as DNA, the CDR3 is TGTGCCAGCAGCTTAGGGCAGGGGGCTGGTTCACCCCTCCACTTT. Amino acid sequence: CASSLGQGAGSPLHF.

The chain recombines TRBV28 with TRBJ2-7; TRBD2 agrees at 8 bases. The J segment lost 3 bases and the V segment lost 4 bases, leaving 8 bases of the junction unmatched. Germline loops: CDR1 MDHEN, CDR2 SYDVKM. CDR3 length equals 15 residues. CDR3 DNA sequence: TGTGCCAGCAGTTCCCCCGGGACTAGATTCTACGAGCAGTACTTC. Its protein is CASSSPGTRFYEQYF.

The genes are TRBV19 and TRBJ1-5, with D possibly TRBD1 on 6 matching bases. V was shortened by 4 bases and J by 2 bases, with 15 bases between the two germline ends. This CDR3 is 16 amino acids long. The germline V gene has CDR1 LNHDA and CDR2 SQIVND (reference sequence). The CDR3 sequence is CASSKGGGAGNQPQHF. In DNA, the CDR3 is TGTGCCAGTAGTAAAGGCGGGGGCGCGGGCAATCAGCCCCAGCATTTT.

To note about this clone: One junction end does not reproduce the germline sequence, and a read error may be involved. The V gene is TRBV3-1 (or the pseudogene TRBV3-2), the J gene TRBJ1-2, with TRBD1 as a possible D gene (5 bases). Germline CDR1 LGHDT, CDR2 YNNKEL (reference sequence). The CDR3 is 11 residues long. The CDR3 region is CASSIGTVVHF. As DNA, the CDR3 is TGTGCCAGCAGCATTGGGACCGTTGTGCACTTC.

In this sample, this clone turned up once. The genes are TRBV11-2 and TRBJ1-2; perhaps TRBD1 as D (5 bases). V lost 3 bases to trimming and J lost 2 bases, with 16 bases between them. CDR3 length: 16 amino acids. The germline gives CDR1 SGHAT, CDR2 FQNNGV. DNA of the CDR3: TGTGCCAGCAGCTTTGGGTCCCAGGGCGGAAACTATGGCTACACCTTC. It codes for CASSFGSQGGNYGYTF.

The V call is TRBV2, the J call TRBJ2-7, with D hard to call. Trimming cost V 7 bases and J 0 bases, with 19 bases left between them. Per the germline V gene, CDR1 is SNHLY and CDR2 is FYNNEI. The CDR3 spans 16 residues. CDR3 sequence: CASNFVFDGYSYEQYF. CDR3 in DNA: TGTGCCAGCAATTTTGTGTTCGACGGATACTCCTACGAGCAGTACTTC.

V is TRBV3-1 (or the pseudogene TRBV3-2) and J is TRBJ1-5; 7 nucleotides align to TRBD1. The germline gives CDR1 LGHDT, CDR2 YNNKEL (reference sequence). The CDR3 is made up of 16 amino acids. Trimming cost V 3 bases and J 1 base; bases outside gene matches: 6. The CDR3 region has the DNA TGTGCCAGCAGCCAGGGGACAGCCCAAAGCAATCAGCCCCAGCATTTT. It is translated as CASSQGTAQSNQPQHF.

The rearrangement uses TRBV5-4 and TRBJ1-2, with TRBD1 matching over 9 bases. The CDR3 extends over 14 amino acids. The J segment lost 8 bases and the V segment lost 0 bases, leaving 5 bases of the junction unmatched. The germline gives CDR1 SGHNT, CDR2 YYREEE (reference sequence). This CDR3 reads CASSLEDRGWGYTF. CDR3 nucleotides: TGTGCCAGCAGCTTGGAGGACAGGGGTTGGGGCTACACCTTC.

This clone was detected once. The J gene is TRBJ2-1, the V gene TRBV7-9, with 7 bases identical to TRBD1. CDR3 length: 14 residues. The germline V gene encodes CDR1 SEHNR and CDR2 FQNEAQ (reference sequence). J gave up 4 bases and V 5 bases, and 5 bases lay outside the gene matches. The CDR3 loop reads CASSPGQEYNEQFF. CDR3 nucleotide sequence: TGTGCCAGCAGCCCAGGACAGGAGTACAATGAGCAGTTCTTC.

The CDR3 bases are TGTGCCAGCAGCCGTGGACCAGCGAACACTGAAGCTTTCTTT. It codes for CASSRGPANTEAFF. V gene TRBV7-2 combines with J gene TRBJ1-1; D is ambiguous. V lost 5 bases and J lost 1, with 11 bases in between. Germline V gene sequence: CDR1 SGHTA, CDR2 FQGNSA. The CDR3 has 14 residues. The full variable domain, in which reference TRBV7-2 and TRBJ1-1 provide the parts outside the CDR3, is GAGVSQSPSNKVTEKGKDVELRCDPISGHTALYWYRQSLGQGLEFLIYFQGNSAPDKSGLPSDRFSAERTGGSVSTLTIQRTQQEDSAVYLCASSRGPANTEAFFGQGTRLTVV.

The J gene is TRBJ1-2, the V gene TRBV10-3, with unresolved D. Per the germline V gene, CDR1 is ENHRY and CDR2 is SYGVKD. The V and J ends lost 2 bases and 1 base respectively, with 17 bases between them. The length of the CDR3 is 17 residues. This CDR3 reads CAISEPNVGRNNYGYTF. DNA for the CDR3: TGTGCCATCAGTGAGCCGAATGTTGGGCGGAATAACTATGGCTACACCTTC.

V gene TRBV6-2 or TRBV6-3 combines with J gene TRBJ2-7; D is undetermined. Looked up from germline, CDR1 is MNHEY and CDR2 is SVGEGT. The CDR3 has 17 amino acids. V gave up 0 bases and J gave up 5 bases, with 20 bases separating them. The CDR3 region is CASSYSAFGSSEHEQYF. The CDR3, as DNA: TGTGCCAGCAGTTACTCGGCGTTCGGGTCTTCGGAACACGAGCAGTACTTC.

The J gene is TRBJ1-1, the V gene TRBV9; D uncertain. Trimming removed 2 bases at V and 4 bases at J, with 9 bases between. CDR3 length: 13 residues. The germline V gene has CDR1 SGDLS and CDR2 YYNGEE. CDR3 sequence: CASSVGFSTEAFF. CDR3 in DNA: TGTGCCAGCAGCGTTGGGTTTAGCACTGAAGCTTTCTTT.

The chain employs TRBV5-1 and TRBJ2-3; 12 bases line up with TRBD1. The germline V gene encodes CDR1 SGHRS and CDR2 YFSETQ. The CDR3 runs to 15 residues. The V gene end was trimmed by 6 bases and the J gene end by 6 bases; junction bases not matched to a gene: 8. In DNA form, the CDR3 reads TGCGCCAGCAAACTGGGACAGGGGGCAGGGGATACGCAGTATTTT. Translating gives CASKLGQGAGDTQYF. The full variable domain, its missing parts supplied by reference TRBV5-1 and TRBJ2-3, is KAGVTQTPRYLIKTRGQQVTLSCSPISGHRSVSWYQQTPGQGLQFLFEYFSETQRNKGNFPGRFSGRQFSNSRSEMNVSTLELGDSALYLCASKLGQGAGDTQYFGPGTRLTVL.

The genes are TRBV7-9 and TRBJ1-2, with TRBD1 as a possible D gene (5 bases). Deletions cut 6 bases from V and 8 bases from J, with 25 bases between. Per germline, CDR1 SEHNR and CDR2 FQNEAQ (reference sequence). The length of the CDR3 is 16 residues. DNA of the CDR3: TGTGCCAGCAGTGTCGTTTCAATTGGAGGGGCGAGAGGCTACACCTTC. This encodes CASSVVSIGGARGYTF.

The CDR3 sequence is CASSIWQARMNTEAFF. The DNA of the CDR3 is TGTGCCAGTAGTATATGGCAGGCCCGGATGAACACTGAAGCTTTCTTT. The chain has TRBV19 and TRBJ1-1, with D unresolved. The CDR3 is 16 amino acids. Germline CDR1 reads LNHDA; CDR2 reads SQIVND (reference sequence). V was shortened by 2 bases and J by 0 bases, with 13 bases between the two germline ends.

The rearrangement links TRBV28 to TRBJ1-1, with 7 bases identical to TRBD1. CDR3 length equals 14 residues. Germline V lookup: CDR1 MDHEN, CDR2 SYDVKM. V shed 5 bases, J shed 4 bases, and the junction held 7 bases outside the gene matches. The CDR3 DNA sequence: TGTGCCAGCAGTCCCTCCTACAGGGGCACTGAAGCTTTCTTT. Translation gives CASSPSYRGTEAFF.

This chain joins TRBV6-5 and TRBJ2-4; perhaps TRBD2 as D (5 bases). Germline values: CDR1 MNHEY, CDR2 SVGAGI. V was shortened by 9 bases and J by 7 bases, with 13 bases between the two germline ends. The CDR3 has 12 residues. The CDR3 reads CASSSITNIQYF. The DNA of the CDR3 is TGTGCCAGTTCTAGCATCACGAACATTCAGTACTTC.

The DNA for the CDR3 is TGTGCCATCAGTGAGTCGACAACCACAGATACGCAGTATTTT. Protein sequence: CAISESTTTDTQYF. The chain is built from TRBV10-3 and TRBJ2-3, with no clear D. Germline V gene data show CDR1 as ENHRY and CDR2 as SYGVKD. The CDR3 consists of 14 residues. Trimming cost V 0 bases and J 2 bases, with 6 bases left between them.

The chain is built from TRBV6-6 and TRBJ2-3; TRBD2 matches 11 bases. V was pared by 4 bases and J by 5 bases, with 2 bases of the junction left unmatched. The CDR3 sequence is 14 residues long. CDR1 is MNHNY, CDR2 SVGAGI, per germline (reference sequence). The DNA for the CDR3 is TGTGCCAGCAGTTCTAGCGGGGGGATAGATACGCAGTATTTT. This sequence encodes CASSSSGGIDTQYF.

This rearrangement joins TRBV6-2 or TRBV6-3 to TRBJ2-1; maybe TRBD2 (5 bases). The V end lost 2 bases, the J end lost 5 bases, and 7 bases lay between the germline ends. The germline V gene encodes CDR1 MNHEY and CDR2 SVGEGT. This CDR3 is built from 13 residues. The CDR3 loop reads CASSYGRNNEQFF. The CDR3 DNA reads as TGTGCCAGCAGTTACGGGAGAAACAATGAGCAGTTCTTC.

This clone turned up a few times. This chain links TRBV28 with TRBJ2-7; TRBD1 matches at 8 bases. Germline V gene data show CDR1 as MDHEN and CDR2 as SYDVKM. This CDR3 contains 15 residues. J lost 0 bases, V lost 9 bases, and 10 bases had no gene match. CDR3 protein: CASNPDRGDSYEQYF. For the CDR3, the DNA is TGTGCCAGTAACCCTGACAGGGGTGACTCCTACGAGCAGTACTTC. The entire variable domain, with the rest obtained from reference TRBV28 and TRBJ2-7, is as follows: DVKVTQSSRYLVKRTGEKVFLECVQDMDHENMFWYRQDPGLGLRLIYFSYDVKMKEKGDIPEGYSVSREKKERFSLILESASTNQTSMYLCASNPDRGDSYEQYFGPGTRLTVT.

This clone was counted only a few times. The chain has TRBV10-1 and TRBJ1-5; D unresolved. Germline V gene lookup returns CDR1 WNHNN and CDR2 SYGVQD (reference sequence). This CDR3 is built from 13 residues. V lost 5 bases to trimming and J lost 4 bases, with 9 bases between them. The CDR3 bases are TGCGCCAGCAGTCCGGGTTCGAATCAGCCCCAGCATTTT. It translates to CASSPGSNQPQHF.

The V gene is TRBV19, the J gene TRBJ1-3; D might be TRBD1 (6 bases). The CDR3 spans 14 residues. V was pared by 5 bases and J by 3 bases, with 11 bases between. Germline V gene data show CDR1 as LNHDA and CDR2 as SQIVND (reference sequence). CDR3 nucleotides: TGTGCCAGTAGTTTTGGGACAAGTGGAAACACCATATATTTT. It translates to CASSFGTSGNTIYF. The whole variable domain, remainder taken from reference TRBV19 and TRBJ1-3, is DGGITQSPKYLFRKEGQNVTLSCEQNLNHDAMYWYRQDPGQGLRLIYYSQIVNDFQKGDIAEGYSVSREKKESFPLTVTSAQKNPTAFYLCASSFGTSGNTIYFGEGSWLTVV.

V usage is TRBV5-5 and J usage is TRBJ1-2; TRBD1 is a possible D gene (6 bases). V was pared by 4 bases and J by 11 bases, with 21 bases between. The CDR3 totals 14 residues. Germline V gene sequence: CDR1 SGHKS, CDR2 YYEKEE (reference sequence). The CDR3: CASSEGSGGREYTF. CDR3 DNA: TGTGCCAGCAGCGAGGGGAGTGGGGGCCGGGAGTACACCTTC.

The chain couples TRBV9 to TRBJ2-6, with 7 bases that match TRBD1. The CDR3 has 16 amino acids. J was trimmed by 0 bases and V by 2 bases; bases with no gene match: 2. From germline, CDR1 is SGDLS and CDR2 YYNGEE. The CDR3 DNA follows: TGTGCCAGCAGCGTGGACAGGAACTCTGGGGCCAACGTCCTGACTTTC. Protein sequence: CASSVDRNSGANVLTF.